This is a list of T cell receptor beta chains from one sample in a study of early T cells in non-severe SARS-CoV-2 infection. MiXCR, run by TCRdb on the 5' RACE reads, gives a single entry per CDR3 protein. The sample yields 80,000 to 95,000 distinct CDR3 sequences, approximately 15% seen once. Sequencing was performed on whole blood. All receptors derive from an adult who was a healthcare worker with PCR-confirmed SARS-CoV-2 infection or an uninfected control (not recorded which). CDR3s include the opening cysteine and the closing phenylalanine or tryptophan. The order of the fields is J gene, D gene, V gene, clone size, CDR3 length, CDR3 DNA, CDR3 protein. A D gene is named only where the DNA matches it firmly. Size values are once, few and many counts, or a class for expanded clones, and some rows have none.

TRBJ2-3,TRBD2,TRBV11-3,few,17,TGTGCCAGCAGCCAAGCCGGGACTAGCGGGGGCCCGGATACGCAGTATTTT,CASSQAGTSGGPDTQYF
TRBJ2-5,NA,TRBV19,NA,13,TGTGCCAGTAGTATAGAACGGCAAGAGACCCAGTACTTC,CASSIERQETQYF
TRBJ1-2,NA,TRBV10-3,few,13,TGTGCCATCAGTGACAGTTCTAACTATGGCTACACCTTC,CAISDSSNYGYTF
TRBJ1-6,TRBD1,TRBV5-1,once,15,TGCGCCAGCAGCGCTGATCCGGGACAGAAATCACCCCTCCACTTT,CASSADPGQKSPLHF
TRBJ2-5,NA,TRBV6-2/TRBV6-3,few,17,TGTGCCAGCAGTAGAGGAGGATTTGACGGCGACCAAGAGACCCAGTACTTC,CASSRGGFDGDQETQYF
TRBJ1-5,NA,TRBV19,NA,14,TGTGCCAGTAACTCAGGCCCGAGTACTCAGCCCCAGCATTTT,CASNSGPSTQPQHF
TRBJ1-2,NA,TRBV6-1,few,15,TGTGCCAGCAGTGAAGCGGCACGGGAGAGCTATGGCTACACCTTC,CASSEAARESYGYTF
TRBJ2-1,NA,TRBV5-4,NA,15,TGTGCCAGCAGCTTGTCCGTCCAGGGCGGAAATGAGCAGTTCTTC,CASSLSVQGGNEQFF
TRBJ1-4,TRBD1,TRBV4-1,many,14,TGCGCCAGCAGAGGGGGACAGGGCGGCGAAAAACTGTTTTTT,CASRGGQGGEKLFF
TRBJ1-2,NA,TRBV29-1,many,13,TGCAGCGTTGATTTTCCAGGAAACTATGGCTACACCTTC,CSVDFPGNYGYTF
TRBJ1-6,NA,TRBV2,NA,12,TGTGCCAGCAGTTTCACAGATTCACCCCTCCACTTT,CASSFTDSPLHF
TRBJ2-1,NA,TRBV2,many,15,TGTGCCAGCAGATTCGGGGCCACCCGGCGGGATGAGCAGTTCTTC,CASRFGATRRDEQFF
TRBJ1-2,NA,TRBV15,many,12,TGTGCCACCAGCAGAGACGGGAGTGGCTACACCTTC,CATSRDGSGYTF
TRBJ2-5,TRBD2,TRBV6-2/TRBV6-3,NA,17,TGTGCCAGCAGTCCTTACCCATACAGACTAGCGGAAGAGACCCAGTACTTC,CASSPYPYRLAEETQYF
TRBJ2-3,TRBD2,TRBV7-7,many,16,TGTGCCAGCAGCCCCGGACTAGCGGGCTTCACAGATACGCAGTATTTT,CASSPGLAGFTDTQYF
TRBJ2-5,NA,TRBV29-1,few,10,TGCAGCGTAAAACAAGAGACCCAGTACTTC,CSVKQETQYF
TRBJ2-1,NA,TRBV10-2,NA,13,TGCGCCAGCAGTAGGGGTTTCTACAATGAGCAGTTCTTC,CASSRGFYNEQFF
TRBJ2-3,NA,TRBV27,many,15,TGTGCCAGCAGTTTAAGGTGGCGGGGGCCAGATACGCAGTATTTT,CASSLRWRGPDTQYF
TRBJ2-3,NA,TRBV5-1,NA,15,TGCGCCAGCAGCCCCGGAGGGCCCCACACAGATACGCAGTATTTT,CASSPGGPHTDTQYF
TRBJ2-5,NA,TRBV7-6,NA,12,TGTGCCAGCAGCTTAGGCACTGAGACCCAGTACTTC,CASSLGTETQYF
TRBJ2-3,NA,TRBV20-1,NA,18,TGCAGTGCCCGCCCCCCCATGGGGGCCAAGACAGGCACAGATACGCAGTATTTT,CSARPPMGAKTGTDTQYF
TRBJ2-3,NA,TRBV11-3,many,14,TGTGCCAGCAGCTTTGCGACTAGCACAGATACGCAGTATTTT,CASSFATSTDTQYF
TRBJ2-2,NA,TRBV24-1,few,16,TGTGCCACCAGTTCAAAGAGGCTACCGTACACCGGGGAGCTGTTTTTT,CATSSKRLPYTGELFF
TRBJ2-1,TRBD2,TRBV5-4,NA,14,TGTGCCAGCAGCCCACTAGCGGATGGGGGTGAGCAGTTCTTC,CASSPLADGGEQFF
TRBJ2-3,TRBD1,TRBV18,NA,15,TGTGCCAGCTCACCCCGGACAGGTAGCACAGATACGCAGTATTTT,CASSPRTGSTDTQYF
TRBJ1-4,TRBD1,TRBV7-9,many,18,TGTGCCAGCAGCCCACCTTTTGGGACAGGGGCTCGGAGTGAAAAACTGTTTTTT,CASSPPFGTGARSEKLFF
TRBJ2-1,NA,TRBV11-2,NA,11,TGTGCCAGCAGCTCCACCAATGAGCAGTTCTTC,CASSSTNEQFF
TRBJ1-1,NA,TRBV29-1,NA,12,TGCAGCGCTACGGGAGGGGGGAAGAGAGCTTTCTTT,CSATGGGKRAFF